These T cell receptor beta chains were read from a single sample in a study of blood T cell repertoires in COVID-19. The assay was immunoSEQ multiplex PCR, and TCRdb's table has in-frame clones only and misses some. The sample carries 200,000 to 250,000 clones, 82% recorded once. Sequencing was performed on PBMCs or T cells enriched from blood (not recorded which). Source of these receptors: a woman aged 55 to 70 who had recovered from COVID-19. Each CDR3 is given with its conserved first and last residue. Each record gives: J gene, D gene, clone size, V gene, CDR3 DNA, CDR3 protein. The D gene is left open where the match is weak. Part of the rows lack a size; the others show once, few, many or a class for expanded clones.

J: TRBJ1-2; D: TRBD1; size: .; V: TRBV29-1; DNA: TGCAGCGTTGACAGACAGGGTCAGGGCTACACCTTC; CDR3: CSVDRQGQGYTF
J: TRBJ2-7; D: .; size: once; V: TRBV6-2/TRBV6-3; DNA: TGTGCCAGCAGTTATTCTAGAGAGATCTCCTACGAGCAGTACTTC; CDR3: CASSYSREISYEQYF
J: TRBJ2-2; D: .; size: .; V: TRBV9; DNA: TGTGCCAGCAGTGGGCTGAGTAACACCGGGGAGCTGTTTTTT; CDR3: CASSGLSNTGELFF
J: TRBJ2-5; D: .; size: .; V: TRBV18; DNA: TGTGCCAGCTCACCACGAGAAGGCGGGGAGACCCAGTACTTC; CDR3: CASSPREGGETQYF
J: TRBJ1-1; D: .; size: .; V: TRBV7-9; DNA: TGTGCCAGCAGCCCTGCTGTTATGGGGCTGAACACTGAAGCTTTCTTT; CDR3: CASSPAVMGLNTEAFF
J: TRBJ2-1; D: .; size: .; V: TRBV11-3; DNA: TGTGCCAGCAGCTTATCGGGGAGCTCCTACAATGAGCAGTTCTTC; CDR3: CASSLSGSSYNEQFF
J: TRBJ2-2; D: TRBD2; size: .; V: TRBV10-3; DNA: TGTGCCATCAGTGAGGCTAGCGGGAGTACCGGGGAGCTGTTTTTT; CDR3: CAISEASGSTGELFF
J: TRBJ2-7; D: TRBD1; size: .; V: TRBV11-2; DNA: TGTGCCAGCAGCTTAGGGGACAGAAACTACGAGCAGTACTTC; CDR3: CASSLGDRNYEQYF
J: TRBJ1-6; D: TRBD1; size: .; V: TRBV25-1; DNA: TGTGCCAGCAGTGAATTCCAGGGGGGTGATCATTCACCCCTCCACTTT; CDR3: CASSEFQGGDHSPLHF
J: TRBJ1-2; D: .; size: .; V: TRBV2; DNA: TGTGCCAGCGGTGCCACACGTGGTTCCAATGGCTACACCTTC; CDR3: CASGATRGSNGYTF
J: TRBJ1-1; D: TRBD1; size: .; V: TRBV19; DNA: TGTGCCAGTAGTATATCTGACAGGGCGAACACTGAAGCTTTCTTT; CDR3: CASSISDRANTEAFF
J: TRBJ1-5; D: TRBD1; size: few; V: TRBV23-1; DNA: TGCGCCAGCAGTCAACCGGACAGGGGACCCAATCAGCCCCAGCATTTT; CDR3: CASSQPDRGPNQPQHF
J: TRBJ2-2; D: .; size: .; V: TRBV5-6; DNA: TGTGCCAGCAGCCCCCTGGCTCAGGGGACGAACACCGGGGAGCTGTTTTTT; CDR3: CASSPLAQGTNTGELFF
J: TRBJ1-1; D: .; size: .; V: TRBV5-5; DNA: TGTGCCAGCAGCTTCCGCCTGCAGGGGAAATTTATCACTGAAGCTTTCTTT; CDR3: CASSFRLQGKFITEAFF
J: TRBJ1-3; D: TRBD1; size: .; V: TRBV6-1; DNA: TGTGCCAGCAGTGCGTCCGGGACAGGGGTGGAAGGGGGAAACACCATATATTTT; CDR3: CASSASGTGVEGGNTIYF
J: TRBJ1-1; D: .; size: once; V: TRBV4-2; DNA: TGTGCCAGCAGCCAAGCACCGGGTCGGAGCACTGAAGCTTTCTTT; CDR3: CASSQAPGRSTEAFF
J: TRBJ1-4; D: TRBD1; size: .; V: TRBV7-2; DNA: TGTGCCAGCAGCTCGACCGGGACAGCTAATGAAAAACTGTTTTTT; CDR3: CASSSTGTANEKLFF
J: TRBJ2-5; D: TRBD2; size: .; V: TRBV5-6; DNA: TGTGCCAGCAGCCCCAGGACTAGCGGGGGGGCGGCCCAGTACTTC; CDR3: CASSPRTSGGAAQYF
J: TRBJ2-2; D: TRBD2; size: .; V: TRBV6-5; DNA: TGTGCCAGCATCAGTAGCGGGGCCGGGGAGCTGTTTTTT; CDR3: CASISSGAGELFF
J: TRBJ2-2; D: .; size: .; V: TRBV18; DNA: TGTGCCAGCTCACCAGGGAGACCAGCGAACACCGGGGAGCTGTTTTTT; CDR3: CASSPGRPANTGELFF
J: TRBJ1-4; D: .; size: .; V: TRBV7-2; DNA: TGTGCCAGCAGCTTGGACAAATATAATGAAAAACTGTTTTTT; CDR3: CASSLDKYNEKLFF
J: TRBJ1-2; D: .; size: .; V: TRBV4-2; DNA: TGTGCCAGCAGCCAGGGAAATGGGGGCGAGTCTGGCTACACCTTC; CDR3: CASSQGNGGESGYTF
J: TRBJ2-7; D: .; size: .; V: TRBV6-5; DNA: TGTGCCAGCAGCCGGCAGGGGAGTACCTACGAGCAGTACTTC; CDR3: CASSRQGSTYEQYF
J: TRBJ1-1; D: .; size: .; V: TRBV6-2/TRBV6-3; DNA: TGTGCCAGCAGTAAGGGATTCGGGGGGACTGAAGCTTTCTTT; CDR3: CASSKGFGGTEAFF
J: TRBJ1-3; D: .; size: .; V: TRBV30; DNA: TGTGCCTGGAGTAGGGGGGGATCTGGAAACACCATATATTTT; CDR3: CAWSRGGSGNTIYF
J: TRBJ1-3; D: .; size: .; V: TRBV19; DNA: TGTGCCAGTAGTACCTCCGGGGCCGCGGGAAGAAACACCATATATTTT; CDR3: CASSTSGAAGRNTIYF
J: TRBJ1-1; D: .; size: once; V: TRBV29-1; DNA: TGCAGCGTGGAACTAGCGAACACTGAAGCTTTCTTT; CDR3: CSVELANTEAFF
J: TRBJ2-7; D: TRBD2; size: .; V: TRBV19; DNA: TGTGCCAGTAGTGGGGAACTAGCGTGGCAGCAGTACTTC; CDR3: CASSGELAWQQYF
J: TRBJ2-3; D: TRBD2; size: .; V: TRBV27; DNA: TGTGCCAGCAGTTTTAGCGGGGGTTCCACAGATACGCAGTATTTT; CDR3: CASSFSGGSTDTQYF
J: TRBJ1-1; D: .; size: once; V: TRBV29-1; DNA: TGCAGCGTTGAAGATTCCCCCCCGGACTTGAACACTGAAGCTTTCTTT; CDR3: CSVEDSPPDLNTEAFF
J: TRBJ1-1; D: TRBD1; size: .; V: TRBV5-1; DNA: TGCGCCAGCAGCTTAAATCGACAGGGGGCCGCTGAAGCTTTCTTT; CDR3: CASSLNRQGAAEAFF
J: TRBJ1-2; D: TRBD1; size: many; V: TRBV15; DNA: TGTGCCACCAGCAGAGCAGGGACAGTACTAGGTTACACCTTC; CDR3: CATSRAGTVLGYTF
J: TRBJ2-3; D: TRBD1; size: .; V: TRBV3-1/TRBV3-2; DNA: TGTGCCAGCAGCAAAGGGACAGGGGGTGGCACAGATACGCAGTATTTT; CDR3: CASSKGTGGGTDTQYF
J: TRBJ1-3; D: .; size: .; V: TRBV27; DNA: TGTGCCAGCAGACCCACCCGTTACAGTTCTGGAAACACCATATATTTT; CDR3: CASRPTRYSSGNTIYF
J: TRBJ2-3; D: .; size: once; V: TRBV15; DNA: TGTGCCACCAGCAGAGATCTAGCCCGCACAGATACGCAGTATTTT; CDR3: CATSRDLARTDTQYF
J: TRBJ2-3; D: TRBD1; size: .; V: TRBV5-1; DNA: TGCGCCAGCAGCCAGGGACAGCAGACAGATACGCAGTATTTT; CDR3: CASSQGQQTDTQYF
J: TRBJ2-1; D: .; size: .; V: TRBV15; DNA: TGTGCCACCAGCTTCCGGACAGGGAGGGATGAGCAGTTCTTC; CDR3: CATSFRTGRDEQFF